The 27 T cell receptor beta chains reported below all come from one sample, sequenced in a study of a mutant IDH1 vaccine in newly diagnosed glioma. The table came from immunoSEQ multiplex PCR; TCRdb's copy has only in-frame clones and leaves some out. The sample yields about 24,000 clones, 80% to 95% seen once. Time point specified: baseline, week 1 (first vaccination visit). Treatment of the sample: pre-vaccination baseline after standard-of-care therapy. The material was PBMCs, obtained from a glioma patient treated with radiotherapy, temozolomide or both. These receptors originate from a man younger than 40 with glioma.

The gene calls are TRBV2 and TRBJ2-7, with 7 bases lining up with TRBD1. This CDR3 spans 13 amino acids. The V and J ends lost 6 bases and 2 bases, in that order; junction bases with no gene match: 4. Germline CDR1 is SNHLY and CDR2 is FYNNEI. CDR3 amino acids: CASRQGRPYEQYF. CDR3 DNA: TGTGCCAGCAGACAGGGGCGACCCTACGAGCAGTACTTC. Full variable domain (missing parts from reference TRBV2 and TRBJ2-7): EPEVTQTPSHQVTQMGQEVILRCVPISNHLYFYWYRQILGQKVEFLVSFYNNEISEKSEIFDDQFSVERPDGSNFTLKIRSTKLEDSAMYFCASRQGRPYEQYFGPGTRLTVT.

The chain combines TRBV7-2 with TRBJ2-5, with a tentative D call TRBD1 (7 bases). The CDR3 runs 15 residues. Trimming cost V 5 bases and J 1 base, with 14 bases left between them. Germline lookup yields CDR1 SGHTA and CDR2 FQGNSA. In DNA form, the CDR3 reads TGTGCCAGCAGCCCGGGGGACAGTCTCCAAGAGACCCAGTACTTC. This gives the protein CASSPGDSLQETQYF.

The rearrangement links TRBV7-9 to TRBJ2-2; possible D gene TRBD1, 5 bases. The length of the CDR3 is 16 residues. Germline values: CDR1 SEHNR, CDR2 FQNEAQ (reference sequence). V was trimmed by 4 bases and J by 0 bases, leaving 12 bases between them. The CDR3 nucleotides read TGTGCCAGCAGCTCCTACAGGCCGCCGAACACCGGGGAGCTGTTTTTT. Translation gives CASSSYRPPNTGELFF. The full variable domain, completed using reference TRBV7-9 and TRBJ2-2, is DTGVSQNPRHKITKRGQNVTFRCDPISEHNRLYWYRQTLGQGPEFLTYFQNEAQLEKSRLLSDRFSAERPKGSFSTLEIQRTEQGDSAMYLCASSSYRPPNTGELFFGEGSRLTVL.

In its sample, this clone was seen once. The gene calls are TRBV6-6 and TRBJ1-2, with 7 bases lining up with TRBD1. Losses at the gene ends were 5 bases for V and 1 base for J; bases not matched to a gene: 4. CDR3 length equals 14 residues. CDR1 is MNHNY and CDR2 is SVGAGI in the germline V gene (reference sequence). The CDR3 loop is CASSLQGVNYGYTF. In nucleotides, the CDR3 is TGTGCCAGCAGTCTTCAGGGGGTTAACTATGGCTACACCTTC.

CDR3 coding DNA: TGTGCCAGCAGTTACGTGGTTCTAGCCGGGGAGCTGTTTTTT. Translating it yields CASSYVVLAGELFF. The chain combines TRBV6-5 with TRBJ2-2; D uncertain. The CDR3 contains 14 residues. Germline V gives CDR1 MNHEY, CDR2 SVGAGI. Trimming took off 2 bases at V and 6 bases at J, with 10 bases between the two ends.

This rearrangement joins TRBV5-4 to TRBJ2-1, with D possibly TRBD1 on 5 matching bases. With 3 bases removed from V and 0 bases from J, the gap between germline ends came to 22 bases. There are 19 residues in the CDR3. Germline CDR1 and CDR2: SGHNT and YYREEE (reference sequence). The CDR3: CASSSATPNRFSSYNEQFF. CDR3 bases: TGTGCCAGCAGCTCAGCCACTCCCAACAGGTTTAGCTCCTACAATGAGCAGTTCTTC.

This clone occurred once. CDR3 in amino acids: CASSLGDRDLLYGYTF. The CDR3 DNA reads TGTGCCAGCAGCTTGGGAGACAGGGACCTCCTTTATGGCTACACCTTC. The chain has TRBV5-4 and TRBJ1-2; 7 bases map to TRBD1. CDR1 SGHNT and CDR2 YYREEE come from the germline V gene (reference sequence). This CDR3 has 16 residues. J lost 5 bases, V lost 0 bases, and 10 bases had no gene match.

This clone was seen just once. The chain combines TRBV6-1 with TRBJ1-4; D is unresolved. The ends were cut back, 1 base at V and 10 bases at J, with 16 bases in the middle. This CDR3 contains 15 residues. Germline V gene data show CDR1 as MNHNS and CDR2 as SASEGT. CDR3 sequence: CASSEGYRQQGKLFF. CDR3 sequence (DNA): TGTGCCAGCAGTGAAGGGTACAGACAACAAGGAAAACTGTTTTTT.

This rearrangement joins TRBV5-1 to TRBJ2-3, with 10 nucleotides matching TRBD2. Trimming removed 3 bases from V and 2 bases from J; junction bases left unmatched: 9. This CDR3 has 17 residues. CDR1 and CDR2 (germline): SGHRS, YFSETQ. The CDR3, as DNA: TGCGCCAGCAGCTCGGGCCTAGCGGGAGCTGACACAGATACGCAGTATTTT. This translates into CASSSGLAGADTDTQYF.

This chain uses TRBV30 with TRBJ1-1, with D maybe TRBD1 (5 bases). The length of the CDR3 is 14 residues. Trimming removed 1 base at V and 7 bases at J, with 16 bases between. Germline CDR1 and CDR2: GTSNPN and SVGIG (reference sequence). CDR3 bases: TGTGCCTGGAGTGGGGGGGGGATCCAAAGTGAAGCTTTCTTT. This codes for CAWSGGGIQSEAFF.

The CDR3 DNA sequence: TGTGCCAGCAGCGTAACTGGCAGTTTGAACACTGAAGCTTTCTTT. It encodes CASSVTGSLNTEAFF. The rearrangement links TRBV9 to TRBJ1-1, with unresolved D. Germline V gene sequence: CDR1 SGDLS, CDR2 YYNGEE. The CDR3 is made up of 15 amino acids. The germline V and J ends were trimmed by 1 base and 0 bases, with 10 bases remaining between them. The whole variable domain, filled in from reference TRBV9 and TRBJ1-1, reads DSGVTQTPKHLITATGQRVTLRCSPRSGDLSVYWYQQSLDQGLQFLIQYYNGEERAKGNILERFSAQQFPDLHSELNLSSLELGDSALYFCASSVTGSLNTEAFFGQGTRLTVV.

The V call is TRBV15, the J call TRBJ2-3; TRBD1 matches 7 bases. In germline, CDR1 is LNHNV, CDR2 YYDKDF (reference sequence). V gave up 4 bases and J gave up 1 base; unmatched junction bases: 11. This CDR3 comprises 17 residues. The DNA of the CDR3 is TGTGCCACCAGCACCGACAGGGCAGGGATGGGCACAGATACGCAGTATTTT. The encoded protein is CATSTDRAGMGTDTQYF.

The chain links TRBV5-1 to TRBJ2-7; 7 bases are shared with TRBD1. With 3 bases clipped from V and 4 bases from J, the junction kept 4 bases outside the gene matches. The CDR3 spans 13 residues. Germline V CDR1 and CDR2: SGHRS, YFSETQ. CDR3 DNA: TGCGCCAGCAGCTGGAGACAGGGTTACGAGCAGTACTTC. It is translated as CASSWRQGYEQYF.

This clone was detected once. The chain carries TRBV7-2 and TRBJ1-4; possibly TRBD1 for D (6 bases). V lost 7 bases to trimming and J lost 6 bases, with 18 bases between them. Germline CDR1 SGHTA, CDR2 FQGNSA. The CDR3 covers 15 residues. CDR3 in amino acids: CASTAKGDRYEKLFF. DNA of the CDR3: TGTGCCAGCACTGCGAAGGGGGACCGTTATGAAAAACTGTTTTTT.

A single count supports this clone. The chain is built from TRBV6-4 and TRBJ2-1, with 13 bases matching TRBD2. CDR1 and CDR2 (germline): MRHNA, SNTAGT. The CDR3 runs to 16 residues. J gave up 9 bases and V 2 bases, and 7 bases lay outside the gene matches. The CDR3 reads CASSDDGLAGASEQFF. CDR3 coding DNA: TGTGCCAGCAGTGACGACGGACTAGCGGGAGCGAGTGAGCAGTTCTTC.

This chain joins TRBV29-1 and TRBJ2-7; 8 nucleotides line up with TRBD1. The CDR3 sequence is 15 residues long. Germline assignment: CDR1 SQVTM and CDR2 ANQGSEA. J gave up 3 bases and V 1 base, and 8 bases lay outside the gene matches. CDR3 coding DNA: TGCAGCGTTGAAGTAACAGGGGGTTCTTACTACGAGCAGTACTTC. This encodes CSVEVTGGSYYEQYF.

The chain recombines TRBV5-6 with TRBJ2-5, with D perhaps matching TRBD1 (6 bases). V was clipped by 4 bases and J by 4 bases, with 11 bases between them. The CDR3 has 13 residues. Germline V gene lookup returns CDR1 SGHDT and CDR2 YYEEEE. The CDR3 DNA follows: TGTGCCAGCAGCGTCGACAGGCGAGAGACCCAGTACTTC. Residues: CASSVDRRETQYF.

The V gene is TRBV6-4, the J gene TRBJ2-7, with 9 bases aligning to TRBD2. The ends lost 5 bases at V and 7 bases at J; junction bases unmatched: 12. The V gene's germline CDR1 is MRHNA and CDR2 SNTAGT. The CDR3 spans 15 residues. CDR3 amino acids: CASSFRLADLWEQYF. The CDR3 DNA follows: TGTGCCAGCAGTTTCCGACTAGCGGACCTCTGGGAGCAGTACTTC.

This chain connects TRBV7-8 to TRBJ1-2; D possibly corresponds to TRBD1 (6 bases). The CDR3 extends over 17 amino acids. Trimming took off 2 bases at V and 0 bases at J, with 16 bases between the two ends. In germline, CDR1 is SGHVS, CDR2 FQNEAQ. CDR3 amino acids: CASSLRSQGTSNYGYTF. Here the CDR3 DNA reads TGTGCCAGCAGCTTACGGAGTCAGGGGACTTCTAACTATGGCTACACCTTC.

The genes are TRBV4-2 and TRBJ1-4; D gene unclear. The germline CDR1 and CDR2 sequences are LGHNA and YNFKEQ. Deletions cut 0 bases from V and 6 bases from J, with 14 bases between. The CDR3 totals 16 residues. CDR3 in amino acids: CASSQENWRRDEKLFF. In nucleotides, the CDR3 is TGTGCCAGCAGCCAAGAAAACTGGCGGAGGGATGAAAAACTGTTTTTT.

The rearrangement joins TRBV2 to TRBJ2-3; no definite D call. The germline V gene has CDR1 SNHLY and CDR2 FYNNEI. This CDR3 comprises 13 residues. V lost 4 bases and J lost 0, with 5 bases in between. The CDR3 loop reads CASSAESTDTQYF. The CDR3 region has the DNA TGTGCCAGCAGTGCGGAAAGCACAGATACGCAGTATTTT.

V and J are TRBV19 and TRBJ1-1; 12 nucleotides align to TRBD1. V was pared by 5 bases and J by 4 bases, with 11 bases of the junction left unmatched. Germline CDR1 and CDR2: LNHDA and SQIVND (reference sequence). This CDR3 has 17 residues. DNA for the CDR3: TGTGCCAGTAGTCTGGGACAGGGGGCGCCCCCTGGCACTGAAGCTTTCTTT. It codes for CASSLGQGAPPGTEAFF.

This chain uses TRBV2 with TRBJ2-1; 9 nucleotides agree with TRBD1. V lost 6 bases, J lost 6 bases, and 9 bases stayed unmatched. This CDR3 is 15 amino acids long. Germline values: CDR1 SNHLY, CDR2 FYNNEI. This CDR3 reads CASSRDRDPSNEQFF. DNA of the CDR3: TGTGCCAGCAGCCGGGACAGGGACCCGAGCAATGAGCAGTTCTTC. The variable domain in full, completed from reference TRBV2 and TRBJ2-1, reads EPEVTQTPSHQVTQMGQEVILRCVPISNHLYFYWYRQILGQKVEFLVSFYNNEISEKSEIFDDQFSVERPDGSNFTLKIRSTKLEDSAMYFCASSRDRDPSNEQFFGPGTRLTVL.

This clone was observed once. The V gene is TRBV5-4, the J gene TRBJ1-2; 12 nucleotides align to TRBD1. Germline assignment: CDR1 SGHNT and CDR2 YYREEE (reference sequence). The V segment lost 3 bases and the J segment 7 bases; nucleotides outside the gene matches: 7. The CDR3 loop spans 15 amino acids. The CDR3, as DNA: TGTGCCAGCAGCTACGGGACAGGGGGCGCGAGTGGCTACACCTTC. It yields the protein CASSYGTGGASGYTF.

This sequence joins TRBV7-9 and TRBJ2-7; 9 positions match TRBD2. The germline V gene has CDR1 SEHNR and CDR2 FQNEAQ (reference sequence). The CDR3 is 16 amino acids. V trimming: 5 bases; J trimming: 1 base; junction bases outside the gene matches: 9. This CDR3 reads CASSPPTSGLSYEQYF. The CDR3 DNA reads as TGTGCCAGCAGCCCACCTACTAGCGGGCTGTCCTACGAGCAGTACTTC. The entire variable domain, with the rest obtained from reference TRBV7-9 and TRBJ2-7, is as follows: DTGVSQNPRHKITKRGQNVTFRCDPISEHNRLYWYRQTLGQGPEFLTYFQNEAQLEKSRLLSDRFSAERPKGSFSTLEIQRTEQGDSAMYLCASSPPTSGLSYEQYFGPGTRLTVT.

The chain carries TRBV6-1 and TRBJ2-2, with D perhaps matching TRBD1 (6 bases). Deletions cut 8 bases from V and 7 bases from J, with 20 bases between. This CDR3 region has 15 residues. Germline assignment: CDR1 MNHNS and CDR2 SASEGT. The CDR3 coding sequence is TGTGCCAGCGGGCTTCAGGACAGATTCTACGGGGAGCTGTTTTTT. This codes for CASGLQDRFYGELFF.

This clone has just one count. The chain uses TRBV29-1 and TRBJ1-1; 7 nucleotides align to TRBD1. Germline lookup yields CDR1 SQVTM and CDR2 ANQGSEA. CDR3 length: 12 residues. The trim removed 3 bases at V and 7 bases at J, leaving 5 bases unmatched. The CDR3 DNA reads TGCAGCGTTGAGCGGCAGGGGGGTGAAGCTTTCTTT. This codes for CSVERQGGEAFF.